The source of this T cell receptor beta chain is a study of OX40 agonist ivuxolimab in advanced cancers. Overall study context: With ivuxolimab, an agonistic anti-OX40 (CD134) antibody, patients were treated. Patient treatment consisted of intravenous ivuxolimab administration every 2 weeks at 0.01 to 10 mg/kg. General study findings and limits: At 0.1-3.0 mg/kg, partial responders had clonal expansion among the lowest observed.

Comment on this clone: Its antigen is unknown.

Only in-frame clones appear in the TCRdb table, and some are missing; sequencing was by immunoSEQ multiplex PCR. Here the sample spans around 15,000 clones, around 90% being singletons. Excluded were patients having autoimmune disease history or systemic immunosuppression. This clonotype was obtained from an adult with an advanced solid tumor such as melanoma, head and neck, liver or kidney cancer. Material: CD4+ or CD8+ T cells sorted from blood, obtained in a trial of the OX40 agonist ivuxolimab.

This chain's CDR3 is CASRGAGGSYNEQFF. The CDR3 DNA follows: TGTGCCAGCAGGGGGGCCGGAGGTAGCTACAATGAGCAGTTCTTC. This rearrangement joins TRBV2 to TRBJ2-1, with D possibly matching TRBD1 (6 bases). Trimming took off 6 bases at V and 3 bases at J, with 15 bases between the two ends. The CDR3 runs 15 residues. Looked up from germline, CDR1 is SNHLY and CDR2 is FYNNEI.